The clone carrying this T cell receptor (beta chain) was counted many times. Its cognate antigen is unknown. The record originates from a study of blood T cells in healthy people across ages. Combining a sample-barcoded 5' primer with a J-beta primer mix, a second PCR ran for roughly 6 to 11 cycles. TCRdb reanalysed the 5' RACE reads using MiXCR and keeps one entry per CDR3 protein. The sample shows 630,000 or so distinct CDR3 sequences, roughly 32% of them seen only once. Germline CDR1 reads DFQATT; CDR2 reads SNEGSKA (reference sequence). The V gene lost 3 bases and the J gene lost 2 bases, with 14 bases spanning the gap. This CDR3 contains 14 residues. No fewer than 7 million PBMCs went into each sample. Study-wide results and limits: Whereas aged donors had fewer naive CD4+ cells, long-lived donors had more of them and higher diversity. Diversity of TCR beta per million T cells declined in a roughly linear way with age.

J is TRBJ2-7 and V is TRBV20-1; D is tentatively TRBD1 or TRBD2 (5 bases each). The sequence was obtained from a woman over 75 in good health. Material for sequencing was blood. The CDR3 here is CSASRPWGTYEQYF. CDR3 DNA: TGCAGTGCTAGTAGGCCTTGGGGGACCTACGAGCAGTACTTC.